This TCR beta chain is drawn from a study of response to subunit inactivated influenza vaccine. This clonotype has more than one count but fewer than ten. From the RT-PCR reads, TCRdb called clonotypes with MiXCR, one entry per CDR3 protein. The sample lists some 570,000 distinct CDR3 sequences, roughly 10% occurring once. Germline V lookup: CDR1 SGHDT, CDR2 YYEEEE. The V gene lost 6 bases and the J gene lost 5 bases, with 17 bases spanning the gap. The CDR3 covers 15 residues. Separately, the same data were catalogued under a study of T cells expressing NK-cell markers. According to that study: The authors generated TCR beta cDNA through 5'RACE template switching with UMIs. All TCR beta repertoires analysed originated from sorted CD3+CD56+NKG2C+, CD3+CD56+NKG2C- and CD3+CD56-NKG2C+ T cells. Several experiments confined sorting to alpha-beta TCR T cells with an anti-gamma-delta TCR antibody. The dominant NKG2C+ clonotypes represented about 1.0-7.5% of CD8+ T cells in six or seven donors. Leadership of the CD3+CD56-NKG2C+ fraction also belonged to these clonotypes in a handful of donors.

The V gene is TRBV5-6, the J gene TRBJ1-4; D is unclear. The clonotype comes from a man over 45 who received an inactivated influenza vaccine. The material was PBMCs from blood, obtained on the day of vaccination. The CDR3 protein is CASTVSWALNEKLFF. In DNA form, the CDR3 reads TGTGCCAGCACCGTTTCGTGGGCCCTAAATGAAAAACTGTTTTTT.